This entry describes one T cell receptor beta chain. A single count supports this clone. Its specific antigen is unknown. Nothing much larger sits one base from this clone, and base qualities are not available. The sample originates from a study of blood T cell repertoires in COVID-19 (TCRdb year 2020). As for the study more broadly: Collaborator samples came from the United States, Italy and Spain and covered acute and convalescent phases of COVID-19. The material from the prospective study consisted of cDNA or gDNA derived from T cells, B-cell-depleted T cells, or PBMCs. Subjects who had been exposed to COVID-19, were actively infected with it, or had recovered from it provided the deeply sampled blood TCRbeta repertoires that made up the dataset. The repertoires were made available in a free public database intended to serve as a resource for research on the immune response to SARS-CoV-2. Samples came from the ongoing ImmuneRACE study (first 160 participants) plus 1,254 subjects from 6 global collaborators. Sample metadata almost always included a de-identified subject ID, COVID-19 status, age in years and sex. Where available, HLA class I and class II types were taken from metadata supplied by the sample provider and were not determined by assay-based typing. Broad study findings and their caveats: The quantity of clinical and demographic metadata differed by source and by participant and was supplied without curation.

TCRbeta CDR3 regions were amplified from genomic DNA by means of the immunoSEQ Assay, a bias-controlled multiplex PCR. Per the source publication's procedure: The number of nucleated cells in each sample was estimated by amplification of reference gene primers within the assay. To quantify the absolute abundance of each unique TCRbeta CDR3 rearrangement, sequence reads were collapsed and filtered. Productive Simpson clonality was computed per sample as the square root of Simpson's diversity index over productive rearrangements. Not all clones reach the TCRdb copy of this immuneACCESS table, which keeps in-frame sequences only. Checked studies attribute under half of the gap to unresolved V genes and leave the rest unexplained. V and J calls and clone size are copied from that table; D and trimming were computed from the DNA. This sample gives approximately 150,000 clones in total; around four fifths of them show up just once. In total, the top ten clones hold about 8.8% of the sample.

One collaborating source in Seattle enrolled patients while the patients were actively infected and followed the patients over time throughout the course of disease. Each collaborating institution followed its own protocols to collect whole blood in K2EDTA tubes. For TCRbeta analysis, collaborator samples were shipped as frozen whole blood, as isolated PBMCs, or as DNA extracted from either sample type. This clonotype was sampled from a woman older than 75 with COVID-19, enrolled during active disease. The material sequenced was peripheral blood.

The CDR3 amino acid sequence is: CASGTTGAGIPTEAFF. The nucleotides read TGTGCCAGCGGCACGACAGGGGCCGGCATTCCGACTGAAGCTTTCTTT. The rearrangement combines TRBV7-6 with TRBJ1-1, with 8 central nucleotides matching TRBD1. CDR1 and CDR2 are drawn from the germline V gene: SGHVS, FNYEAQ. The CDR3, from cysteine to phenylalanine, totals 16 residues. Only the CDR3 DNA stays, 48 bases, in frame from base 1. The V end gives up 8 bases and the J end 5 bases, leaving 16 bases in the junction not matched to a gene.